The TCR beta chain described here comes from a study of cytomegalovirus exposure and HLA in healthy donors. Broader study findings: Based on reports, TCR beta sequences accurately predicted HLA-A and HLA-B alleles for most subjects. Most TCR sequences proved rare, with some public TCRs found in many donors. Researchers reported in a later analysis that a missense DCLRE1C variant was tied to TCR beta V- and J-gene trimming. In a later analysis, HLA-associated TCR beta chains were more clonally expanded than equally common others.

The PCR had 60 Vbeta and 13 Jbeta primers. Assay used: immunoSEQ multiplex PCR; TCRdb lists only in-frame clones, some missing. The data show approximately 150,000 clones, approximately 84% seen once. On this clone itself: What it recognizes is unknown.

This CDR3 has 14 residues. Germline values: CDR1 ENHRY, CDR2 SYGVKD. V lost 5 bases and J lost 6, with 14 bases in between. The origin of this receptor is a woman between 55 and 75 years old in good health and CMV-seropositive. Sequencing was performed on PBMCs. The chain uses TRBV10-3 and TRBJ2-1; D may be TRBD2 (6 bases). CDR3 loop: CAISYREPGNEQFF. In DNA, the CDR3 is TGTGCCATCAGTTACCGGGAGCCCGGCAATGAGCAGTTCTTC.